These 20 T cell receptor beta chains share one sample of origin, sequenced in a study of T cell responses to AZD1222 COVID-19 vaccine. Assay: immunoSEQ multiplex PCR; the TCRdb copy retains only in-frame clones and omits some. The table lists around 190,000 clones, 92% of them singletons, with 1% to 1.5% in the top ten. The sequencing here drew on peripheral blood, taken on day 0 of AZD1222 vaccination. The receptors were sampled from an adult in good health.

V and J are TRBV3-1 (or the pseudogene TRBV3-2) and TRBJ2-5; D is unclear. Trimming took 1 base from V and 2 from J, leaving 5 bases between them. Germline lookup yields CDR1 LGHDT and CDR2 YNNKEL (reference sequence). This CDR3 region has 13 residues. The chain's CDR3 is CASSQVGQETQYF. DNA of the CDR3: TGTGCCAGCAGCCAAGTCGGGCAAGAGACCCAGTACTTC.

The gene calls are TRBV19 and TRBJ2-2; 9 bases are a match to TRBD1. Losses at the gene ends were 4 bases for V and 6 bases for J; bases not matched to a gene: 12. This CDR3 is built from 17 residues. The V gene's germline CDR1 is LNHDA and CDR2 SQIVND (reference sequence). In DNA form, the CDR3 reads TGTGCCAGTAGTACTCTACCGGGACAGGGCGGCTCCGGGGAGCTGTTTTTT. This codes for CASSTLPGQGGSGELFF.

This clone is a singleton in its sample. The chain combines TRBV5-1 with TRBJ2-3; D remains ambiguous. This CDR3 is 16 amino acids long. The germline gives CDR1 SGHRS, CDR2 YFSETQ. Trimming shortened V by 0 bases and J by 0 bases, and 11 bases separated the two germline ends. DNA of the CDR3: TGCGCCAGCAGCTTGGGGCACGAGATTAGCACAGATACGCAGTATTTT. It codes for CASSLGHEISTDTQYF.

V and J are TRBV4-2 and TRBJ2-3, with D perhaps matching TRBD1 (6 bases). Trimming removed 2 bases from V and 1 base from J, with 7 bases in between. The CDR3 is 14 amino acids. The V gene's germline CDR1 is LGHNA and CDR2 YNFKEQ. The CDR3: CASSQRQGTDTQYF. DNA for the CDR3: TGTGCCAGCAGCCAACGACAGGGCACAGATACGCAGTATTTT.

The CDR3 sequence: CASSPREGEGYTF. The CDR3 DNA reads as TGTGCCAGCTCACCACGGGAGGGGGAAGGCTACACCTTC. The chain has TRBV18 and TRBJ1-2; the D gene is possibly TRBD1 (6 bases). V lost 1 base, J lost 8 bases, and 11 bases lay in between. The CDR3 sequence is 13 residues long. Germline V gene lookup returns CDR1 KGHSH and CDR2 LQKENI.

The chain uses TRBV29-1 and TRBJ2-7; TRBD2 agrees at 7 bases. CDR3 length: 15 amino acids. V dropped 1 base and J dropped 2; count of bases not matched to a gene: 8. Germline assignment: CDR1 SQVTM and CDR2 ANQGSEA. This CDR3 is CSVEVLSGAAYEQYF. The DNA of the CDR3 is TGCAGCGTTGAAGTCCTGAGCGGGGCCGCCTACGAGCAGTACTTC.

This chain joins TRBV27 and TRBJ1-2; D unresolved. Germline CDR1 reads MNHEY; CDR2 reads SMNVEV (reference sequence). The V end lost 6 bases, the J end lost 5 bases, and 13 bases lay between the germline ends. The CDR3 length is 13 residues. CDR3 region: CASRKDGPYGYTF. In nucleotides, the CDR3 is TGTGCCAGCAGGAAGGACGGTCCTTATGGCTACACCTTC.

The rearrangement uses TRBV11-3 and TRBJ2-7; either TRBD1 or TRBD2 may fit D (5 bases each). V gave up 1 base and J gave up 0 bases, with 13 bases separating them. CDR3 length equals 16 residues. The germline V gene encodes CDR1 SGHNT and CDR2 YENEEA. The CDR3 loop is CASSLGTGRDSYEQYF. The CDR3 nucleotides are TGTGCCAGCAGCTTAGGGACGGGACGGGACTCCTACGAGCAGTACTTC.

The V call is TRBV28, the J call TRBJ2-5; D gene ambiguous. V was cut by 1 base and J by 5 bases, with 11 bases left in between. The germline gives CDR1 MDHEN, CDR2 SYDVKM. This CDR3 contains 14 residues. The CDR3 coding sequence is TGTGCCAGCAGTTTATTTTCGGGCTTGGAGACCCAGTACTTC. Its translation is CASSLFSGLETQYF.

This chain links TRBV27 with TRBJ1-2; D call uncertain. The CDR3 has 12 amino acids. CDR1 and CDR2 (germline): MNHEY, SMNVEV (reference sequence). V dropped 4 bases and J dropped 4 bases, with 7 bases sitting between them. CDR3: CASSSDPYGYTF. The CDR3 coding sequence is TGTGCCAGCAGTTCCGACCCCTATGGCTACACCTTC.

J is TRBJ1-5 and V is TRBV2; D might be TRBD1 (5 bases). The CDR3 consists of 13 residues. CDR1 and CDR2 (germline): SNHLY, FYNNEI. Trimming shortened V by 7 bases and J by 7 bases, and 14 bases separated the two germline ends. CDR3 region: CASTSRGVQPQHF. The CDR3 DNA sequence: TGTGCCAGCACCTCACGGGGGGTCCAGCCCCAGCATTTT.

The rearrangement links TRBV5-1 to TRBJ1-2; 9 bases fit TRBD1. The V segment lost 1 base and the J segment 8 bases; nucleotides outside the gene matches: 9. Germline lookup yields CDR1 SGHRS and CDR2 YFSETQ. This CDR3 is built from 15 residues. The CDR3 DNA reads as TGCGCCAGCAGCTTGCTTGAACAGGGGGCAAAAGGCTACACCTTC. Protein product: CASSLLEQGAKGYTF.

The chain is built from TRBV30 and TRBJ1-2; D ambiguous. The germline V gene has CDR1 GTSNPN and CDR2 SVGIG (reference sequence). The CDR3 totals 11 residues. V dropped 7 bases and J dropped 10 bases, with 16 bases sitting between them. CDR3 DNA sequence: TGTGCCTCCGCTAACGTGGGGAACTACACCTTC. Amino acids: CASANVGNYTF. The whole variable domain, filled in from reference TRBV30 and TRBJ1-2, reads SQTIHQWPATLVQPVGSPLSLECTVEGTSNPNLYWYRQAAGRGLQLLFYSVGIGQISSEVPQNLSASRPQDRQFILSSKKLLLSDSGFYLCASANVGNYTFGSGTRLTVV.

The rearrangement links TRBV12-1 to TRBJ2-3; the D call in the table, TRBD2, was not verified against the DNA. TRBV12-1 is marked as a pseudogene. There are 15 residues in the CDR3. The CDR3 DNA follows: TGTGCCAGCAGCTTTCAACTAGTTTGGACAGATACGCAGTATTTT. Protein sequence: CASSFQLVWTDTQYF.

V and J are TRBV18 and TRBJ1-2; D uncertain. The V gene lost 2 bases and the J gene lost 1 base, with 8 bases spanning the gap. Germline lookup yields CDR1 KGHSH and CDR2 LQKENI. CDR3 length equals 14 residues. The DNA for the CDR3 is TGTGCCAGCTCACCAATGGACCTTAACTATGGCTACACCTTC. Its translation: CASSPMDLNYGYTF.

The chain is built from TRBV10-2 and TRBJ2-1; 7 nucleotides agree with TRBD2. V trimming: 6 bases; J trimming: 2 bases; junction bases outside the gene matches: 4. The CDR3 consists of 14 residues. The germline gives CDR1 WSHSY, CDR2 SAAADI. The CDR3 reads CASRGAGPYNEQFF. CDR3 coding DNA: TGCGCCAGCAGGGGAGCGGGGCCCTACAATGAGCAGTTCTTC.

This chain's CDR3 is CASSLTPFNQPQHF. The CDR3 coding sequence is TGCGCCAGCAGCCTAACCCCATTTAACCAGCCCCAGCATTTT. The chain has TRBV4-1 and TRBJ1-5; D is uncertain. V was trimmed by 4 bases and J by 7 bases, leaving 14 bases between them. The germline V gene has CDR1 MGHRA and CDR2 YSYEKL. The CDR3 totals 14 residues.

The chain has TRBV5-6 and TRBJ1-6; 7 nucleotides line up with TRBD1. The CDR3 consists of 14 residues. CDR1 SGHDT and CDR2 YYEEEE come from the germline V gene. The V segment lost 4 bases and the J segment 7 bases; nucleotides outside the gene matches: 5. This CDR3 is CASSRTGVNSPLHF. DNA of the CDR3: TGTGCCAGCAGCCGCACAGGGGTCAATTCACCCCTCCACTTT. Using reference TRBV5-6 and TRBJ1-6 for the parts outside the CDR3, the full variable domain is DAGVTQSPTHLIKTRGQQVTLRCSPKSGHDTVSWYQQALGQGPQFIFQYYEEEERQRGNFPDRFSGHQFPNYSSELNVNALLLGDSALYLCASSRTGVNSPLHFGNGTRLTVT.

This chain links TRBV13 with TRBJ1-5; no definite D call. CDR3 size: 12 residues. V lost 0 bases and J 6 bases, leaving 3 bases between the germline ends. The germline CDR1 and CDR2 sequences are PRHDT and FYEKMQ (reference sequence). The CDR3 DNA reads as TGTGCCAGCAGCTTAGGGGTTCAGCCCCAGCATTTT. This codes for CASSLGVQPQHF.

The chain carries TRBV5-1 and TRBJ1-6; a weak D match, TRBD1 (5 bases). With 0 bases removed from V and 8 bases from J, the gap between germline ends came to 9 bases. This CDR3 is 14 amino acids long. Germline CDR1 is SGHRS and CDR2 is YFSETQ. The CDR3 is CASSLDQGDSPLHF. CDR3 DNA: TGCGCCAGCAGCTTGGACCAGGGCGATTCACCCCTCCACTTT.